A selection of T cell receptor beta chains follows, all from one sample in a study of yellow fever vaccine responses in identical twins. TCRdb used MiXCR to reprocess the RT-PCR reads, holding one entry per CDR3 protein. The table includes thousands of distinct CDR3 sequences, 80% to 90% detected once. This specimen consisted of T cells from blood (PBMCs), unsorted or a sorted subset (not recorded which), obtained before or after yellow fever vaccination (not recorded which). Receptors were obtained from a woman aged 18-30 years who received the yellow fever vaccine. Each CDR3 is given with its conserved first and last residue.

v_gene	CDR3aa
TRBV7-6	CASSHSPKNIQYF
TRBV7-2	CASSLAGQYTSSPLHF
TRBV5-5	CASSFGQSTTDTQYF
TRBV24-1	CATSEERAQNEQFF
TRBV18	CASSPLVGHRSYNEQFF
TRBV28	CASSLGNEKLFF
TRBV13	CASRTLGLEEGDTQYF
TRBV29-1	CSVRVTGEQYF
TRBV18	CASSPEQGEAYEQYF
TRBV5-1	CASSLGGTRGYEQYF
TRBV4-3	CASSRGSWGEQYF
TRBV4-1	CASSQPGTGYGYTF
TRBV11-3	CASSPQWGLAAGELFF
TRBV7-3	CASSLMGVRNTGELFF
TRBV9	CASSVISGTTYEQYF
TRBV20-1	CSAISGGARETQYF
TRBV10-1	CASSQGDYQETQYF
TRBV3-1	CASSHRQAQADTQYF
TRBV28	CASSPSFPVTLHF
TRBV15	CATSRVLASNEQFF
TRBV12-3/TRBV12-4	CASRRNSNQPQHF
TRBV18	CASSPREQGNEQFF
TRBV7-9	CASSSGGQYNEQFF
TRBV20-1	CSASQPQGSYQPQHF
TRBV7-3	CASSPGHSQETQYF
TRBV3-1	CASSQIAVQETQYF
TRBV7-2	CASSLGRILQETQYF
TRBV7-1	CASSSSGEQFF
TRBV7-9	CASSGPGLQYEQYF
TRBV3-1	CASSQGWGSYNEQFF
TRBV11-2	CASSFDRVKNIQYF
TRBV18	CASSPKDHSPLHF
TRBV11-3	CASSMGVTNTGELFF
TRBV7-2	CASSNPGLAADTQYF
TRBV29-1	CSCIRERLNEQFF
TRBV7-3	CASSLGTGRTDTQYF
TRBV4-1	CASSQDERDSYEQYF
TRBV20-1	CSAPNSGRNEQFF
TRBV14	CASSQDLAYDEQFF
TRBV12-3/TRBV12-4	CASSLRGQSETQYF
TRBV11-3	CASSPPGSDTQYF
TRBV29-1	CSVAPSGGETQYF
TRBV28	CASSPRLGVERDGYTF
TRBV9	CASSPSSGGSMNTEAFF
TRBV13	CASSTRLSGYTF
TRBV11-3	CASSLVRGQETQYF
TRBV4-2	CASSQVGGAQPQHF
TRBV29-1	CSVRARQETQYF
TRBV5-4	CASSLVAGLGNNEQFF